The 29 T cell receptor beta chains below were found in one sample sequenced in a study of graft-versus-host responses after intestinal transplantation. Generated by immunoSEQ multiplex PCR, the TCRdb table keeps only in-frame clones and is missing some. Among approximately 68,000 clones listed, around 90% were seen once. These receptors have no identified antigens. This specimen was unstimulated CD8+ T cells sorted from spleen or lymph node cells, taken before transplant. These TCRs come from a human donor who was the organ donor for an intestinal transplant.

This chain links TRBV30 with TRBJ2-2; 10 bases map to TRBD1. After removal of 0 bases from V and 8 bases from J, the junction contained 3 bases not matched to a gene. Germline assignment: CDR1 GTSNPN and CDR2 SVGIG (reference sequence). The CDR3 has 14 amino acids. The CDR3 region is CAWSVDRGLGELFF. CDR3 sequence (DNA): TGTGCCTGGAGTGTCGACAGGGGGCTAGGGGAGCTGTTTTTT.

V and J are TRBV9 and TRBJ1-2, with a tentative D call TRBD1 (6 bases). The germline V gene has CDR1 SGDLS and CDR2 YYNGEE. The germline V and J ends were trimmed by 4 bases and 4 bases, with 11 bases remaining between them. The CDR3 sequence is 13 residues long. The CDR3 DNA reads TGTGCCAGCAGCATACAGGGATCCTATGGCTACACCTTC. It codes for CASSIQGSYGYTF.

The chain links TRBV6-5 to TRBJ2-7; 7 bases agree with TRBD1. The CDR3 is made up of 13 amino acids. Germline loops: CDR1 MNHEY, CDR2 SVGAGI. V shed 5 bases, J shed 3 bases, and the junction held 4 bases outside the gene matches. This CDR3 reads CASSRYRGYEQYV. The CDR3 bases are TGTGCCAGCAGTCGCTACAGGGGCTACGAGCAGTACGTC.

Here the CDR3 DNA reads TGTGCCAGCAGCGTAGGGGCAGGGGCATCCTACGAGCAGTACGTC. Its protein product is CASSVGAGASYEQYV. This chain connects TRBV9 to TRBJ2-7, with D possibly matching TRBD1 (6 bases). Trimming pared 0 bases from V and 1 base from J, leaving 11 bases between. CDR3 length: 15 amino acids. The germline gives CDR1 SGDLS, CDR2 YYNGEE.

The CDR3 reads CASRGLAGGYDEQFF. CDR3 nucleotides: TGTGCCAGCCGGGGACTAGCGGGGGGATACGATGAGCAGTTCTTC. The chain links TRBV28 to TRBJ2-1; 15 bases map to TRBD2. The ends lost 8 bases at V and 8 bases at J; junction bases unmatched: 7. The CDR3 consists of 15 residues. Germline V gene lookup returns CDR1 MDHEN and CDR2 SYDVKM. Complete variable domain (other parts from reference TRBV28 and TRBJ2-1): DVKVTQSSRYLVKRTGEKVFLECVQDMDHENMFWYRQDPGLGLRLIYFSYDVKMKEKGDIPEGYSVSREKKERFSLILESASTNQTSMYLCASRGLAGGYDEQFFGPGTRLTVL.

CDR3 protein: CAISESRQYNEQFF. For the CDR3, the DNA is TGTGCCATCAGTGAGTCGAGACAGTACAATGAGCAGTTCTTC. V and J are TRBV10-3 and TRBJ2-1; D possibly corresponds to TRBD1 (5 bases). V was trimmed by 0 bases and J by 4 bases, leaving 7 bases between them. CDR3 size: 14 residues. The germline V gene encodes CDR1 ENHRY and CDR2 SYGVKD.

The V call is TRBV14, the J call TRBJ2-5; 10 bases line up with TRBD2. Germline CDR1 and CDR2: SGHDN and FVKESK. The CDR3 spans 15 residues. The V and J ends lost 5 bases and 5 bases, in that order; junction bases with no gene match: 8. Here the CDR3 DNA reads TGTGCCAGCAGCTTGCTAGCGGGGGTTGAGGAGACCCAGTACTTC. Translating it yields CASSLLAGVEETQYF.

This clone has just one count. The chain uses TRBV29-1 and TRBJ2-1; possibly TRBD1 for D (6 bases). This CDR3 is 15 amino acids long. V was trimmed by 4 bases and J by 0 bases, leaving 13 bases between them. CDR1 is SQVTM and CDR2 is ANQGSEA in the germline V gene. This chain's CDR3 is CSVAGRGSSYNEQFF. The CDR3, as DNA: TGCAGCGTTGCTGGCAGGGGAAGCTCCTACAATGAGCAGTTCTTC.

The chain couples TRBV7-2 to TRBJ1-2; D not resolved. CDR1 and CDR2 from the germline V gene are SGHTA and FQGNSA. The germline V and J ends were trimmed by 2 bases and 1 base, with 8 bases remaining between them. The length of the CDR3 is 14 residues. CDR3: CASSLTRYNYGYTF. The CDR3 DNA reads as TGTGCCAGCAGCTTAACGAGGTATAACTATGGCTACACCTTC.

V is TRBV20-1 and J is TRBJ1-6; D gene ambiguous. The V gene lost 5 bases and the J gene lost 9 bases, with 8 bases spanning the gap. The length of the CDR3 is 11 residues. Germline lookup yields CDR1 DFQATT and CDR2 SNEGSKA (reference sequence). CDR3 loop: CSARLLSPLHF. DNA for the CDR3: TGCAGTGCTCGACTGCTTTCACCCCTCCACTTT.

The chain recombines TRBV9 with TRBJ2-3; 7 bases match TRBD1. This CDR3 region has 16 residues. The V gene end was trimmed by 3 bases and the J gene end by 1 base; junction bases not matched to a gene: 8. The germline V gene encodes CDR1 SGDLS and CDR2 YYNGEE. The CDR3 DNA is TGTGCCAGCAGCGGCGACAGGGATTGGGGCACAGATACGCAGTATTTT. As protein: CASSGDRDWGTDTQYF. The full variable domain, its missing parts supplied by reference TRBV9 and TRBJ2-3, is DSGVTQTPKHLITATGQRVTLRCSPRSGDLSVYWYQQSLDQGLQFLIQYYNGEERAKGNILERFSAQQFPDLHSELNLSSLELGDSALYFCASSGDRDWGTDTQYFGPGTRLTVL.

V is TRBV15 and J is TRBJ1-4, with 7 bases fitting TRBD1. The CDR3 has 16 residues. V was clipped by 5 bases and J by 4 bases; unmatched bases: 10. CDR1 is LNHNV, CDR2 YYDKDF, per germline (reference sequence). Here the CDR3 DNA reads TGTGCCACCAGCGGTTGGCGGACAGGAGATAATGAAAAACTGTTTTTT. It is translated as CATSGWRTGDNEKLFF. Full variable domain (missing parts from reference TRBV15 and TRBJ1-4): DAMVIQNPRYQVTQFGKPVTLSCSQTLNHNVMYWYQQKSSQAPKLLFHYYDKDFNNEADTPDNFQSRRPNTSFCFLDIRSPGLGDTAMYLCATSGWRTGDNEKLFFGSGTQLSVL.

The chain combines TRBV6-5 with TRBJ2-7, with TRBD1 as a possible D gene (5 bases). V lost 0 bases and J lost 4, with 7 bases in between. The CDR3 covers 13 residues. The germline V gene encodes CDR1 MNHEY and CDR2 SVGAGI. This chain's CDR3 is CASSYSKGYEQYV. The CDR3 bases are TGTGCCAGCAGTTACTCGAAGGGGTACGAGCAGTACGTC.

The chain carries TRBV25-1 and TRBJ1-2; D remains ambiguous. This CDR3 contains 12 residues. The germline V gene encodes CDR1 MGHDK and CDR2 SYGVNS. Trimming shortened V by 4 bases and J by 2 bases, and 5 bases separated the two germline ends. The CDR3 loop reads CASSGGNYGYTF. CDR3 in DNA: TGTGCCAGCAGTGGCGGGAACTATGGCTACACCTTC.

This rearrangement joins TRBV9 to TRBJ2-3; D not resolved. The V end lost 4 bases, the J end lost 6 bases, and 9 bases lay between the germline ends. CDR1 SGDLS and CDR2 YYNGEE come from the germline V gene. The CDR3 totals 12 residues. The CDR3 loop is CASSTNSDTQYF. CDR3 bases: TGTGCCAGCAGCACTAACTCGGATACGCAGTATTTT.

This chain connects TRBV5-5 to TRBJ2-1, with D perhaps TRBD2 (5 bases). Germline lookup yields CDR1 SGHKS and CDR2 YYEKEE (reference sequence). The V end was cut by 6 bases, the J end by 8 bases, with 12 bases between. This CDR3 is 12 amino acids long. CDR3 sequence: CASTPGSHEQFF. CDR3 in DNA: TGTGCCAGCACCCCGGGGTCCCATGAGCAGTTCTTC.

The chain has TRBV9 and TRBJ2-2, with 10 bases fitting TRBD1. J was trimmed by 3 bases and V by 2 bases; bases with no gene match: 4. The CDR3 is 16 residues long. The V gene's germline CDR1 is SGDLS and CDR2 YYNGEE. This CDR3 is CASSVAGTGDTGELFF. As DNA, the CDR3 is TGTGCCAGCAGCGTCGCCGGGACAGGGGACACCGGGGAGCTGTTTTTT.

Note on this clone: Other DNA sequences in the same sample also yield this CDR3. The chain joins TRBV11-2 to TRBJ2-5; no reliable D call. V was cut by 3 bases and J by 5 bases, with 4 bases left in between. This CDR3 contains 11 residues. Per germline, CDR1 SGHAT and CDR2 FQNNGV. The CDR3 DNA reads as TGTGCCAGCAGCTTGAGGGAGACCCAGTACTTC. The encoded protein is CASSLRETQYF.

The chain is built from TRBV7-8 and TRBJ2-3, with 8 bases fitting TRBD1. V lost 0 bases, J lost 11 bases, and 4 bases stayed unmatched. The CDR3 totals 13 residues. The germline CDR1 and CDR2 sequences are SGHVS and FQNEAQ. CDR3 region: CASSLARDRRQYF. In DNA, the CDR3 is TGTGCCAGCAGCTTAGCGCGGGACAGGCGGCAGTATTTT. Looking up the rest from reference TRBV7-8 and TRBJ2-3 gives the full variable domain: GAGVSQSPRYKVAKRGQDVALRCDPISGHVSLFWYQQALGQGPEFLTYFQNEAQLDKSGLPSDRFFAERPEGSVSTLKIQRTQQEDSAVYLCASSLARDRRQYFGPGTRLTVL.

The chain employs TRBV11-1 and TRBJ1-6, with 8 nucleotides matching TRBD1. The CDR3 has 15 amino acids. With V trimmed by 0 bases and J by 7 bases, 2 bases remained unmatched. Germline-derived CDR1 and CDR2 are SGHAT and FQDESV (reference sequence). The CDR3, as DNA: TGTGCCAGCAGCTTAGCGCGGACAGGGAATTCACCCCTCCACTTT. As protein: CASSLARTGNSPLHF.

This clone is a singleton in its sample. The CDR3 spells CASSNRRGEYNEQFF. CDR3 coding DNA: TGTGCCAGCAGTAACCGGCGGGGGGAATACAATGAGCAGTTCTTC. The chain is built from TRBV4-2 and TRBJ2-1; 8 bases match TRBD2. This CDR3 contains 15 residues. CDR1 is LGHNA and CDR2 is YNFKEQ in the germline V gene. Losses at the gene ends were 6 bases for V and 4 bases for J; bases not matched to a gene: 8.

The chain is built from TRBV6-5 and TRBJ2-5, with 13 bases aligning to TRBD2. The V and J ends lost 7 bases and 2 bases, in that order; junction bases with no gene match: 4. The CDR3 spans 15 residues. Germline CDR1 MNHEY, CDR2 SVGAGI. Here the CDR3 DNA reads TGTGCCAGCACACTAGCGGGGGGGCTGCAAGAGACCCAGTACTTC. This translates into CASTLAGGLQETQYF.

In nucleotides, the CDR3 is TGTGCCAGCAGTTCCCCCTCCTCGGTACAGGCGGAACAAAACACTGAAGCTTTCTTT. Protein sequence: CASSSPSSVQAEQNTEAFF. This chain uses TRBV27 with TRBJ1-1, with D maybe TRBD1 (5 bases). V lost 4 bases and J 2 bases, leaving 26 bases between the germline ends. The CDR3 loop spans 19 amino acids. Germline CDR1 reads MNHEY; CDR2 reads SMNVEV (reference sequence).

Turning to this clone: The junction differs from germline at one of its ends, possibly a read error. CDR3 sequence: CASRGGQGPRSRF. In DNA, the CDR3 is TGTGCCAGCAGAGGGGGACAGGGGCCCCGCTCCCGTTTC. The chain uses TRBV6-1 and TRBJ1-2; the match to TRBD1 covers 10 bases. CDR1 is MNHNS and CDR2 is SASEGT in the germline V gene. The CDR3 totals 13 residues.

The chain recombines TRBV15 with TRBJ2-4; 8 positions agree with TRBD2. J gave up 0 bases and V 5 bases, and 12 bases lay outside the gene matches. This CDR3 has 18 residues. Germline V gives CDR1 LNHNV, CDR2 YYDKDF (reference sequence). Written as DNA, the CDR3 is TGTGCCACCAGCGTCCTAGCGGGCGTTACTTTAGCCAAAAACATTCAGTACTTC. It specifies CATSVLAGVTLAKNIQYF.

This clone appeared once. V and J are TRBV7-9 and TRBJ1-1, with 8 bases aligning to TRBD1. In germline, CDR1 is SEHNR, CDR2 FQNEAQ (reference sequence). The CDR3 is 15 amino acids. The V gene end was trimmed by 7 bases and the J gene end by 5 bases; junction bases not matched to a gene: 12. CDR3 in amino acids: CASTQNGQGGTEAFF. In DNA form, the CDR3 reads TGTGCCAGCACCCAAAACGGACAGGGAGGTACTGAAGCTTTCTTT.

This clone was seen a single time. The chain joins TRBV4-3 to TRBJ2-2; 7 nucleotides align to TRBD1. The CDR3 runs 17 residues. Looked up from germline, CDR1 is LGHNA and CDR2 is YSLEER. V trimming: 2 bases; J trimming: 0 bases; junction bases outside the gene matches: 6. Written as DNA, the CDR3 is TGCGCCAGCAGCCAACGCACCGGGACAGCGAACACCGGGGAGCTGTTTTTT. Translation gives CASSQRTGTANTGELFF.

V usage is TRBV6-1 and J usage is TRBJ2-5; the match to TRBD1 covers 7 bases. The germline V gene has CDR1 MNHNS and CDR2 SASEGT. CDR3 length: 14 amino acids. The junction had 5 bases not matched to a gene; V was cut back by 3 bases and J by 4 bases. Here the CDR3 reads CASSEKGAGETQYF. The CDR3 DNA follows: TGTGCCAGCAGTGAGAAGGGGGCGGGAGAGACCCAGTACTTC.

The chain is built from TRBV7-2 and TRBJ1-2; D gene ambiguous. The length of the CDR3 is 16 residues. The V and J ends lost 0 bases and 4 bases respectively, with 15 bases between them. Germline CDR1 SGHTA, CDR2 FQGNSA. This CDR3 is CASSLAAGDLSYGYTF. CDR3 sequence (DNA): TGTGCCAGCAGCTTAGCCGCGGGTGATCTCAGCTATGGCTACACCTTC.